This TCR beta chain derives from a study of beta chain features in type 1 diabetes. Overall study: The study found patients and healthy donors alike in age, gender and cell yields.

Expressed TCRB transcripts were sequenced, since all the RNA that had been isolated was reverse transcribed. The repertoire was sequenced with immunoSEQ multiplex PCR; TCRdb's copy has only in-frame clones and lacks some. Of 400,000 or so clones listed, over 8.5% are singletons. Findings of the study overall: Resolution of whether HLA type affects TCRB rearrangement was not achieved here. The study found moderately but significantly shorter TCRB CDR3s in all four CD4+ subsets of Type 1 diabetes patients. Individuals with type 1 diabetes displayed fewer insertions and more deletions at VDJ junctions.

Sorted cells reached over 95% purity in every population. This CDR3 has 14 amino acids. Germline V gene sequence: CDR1 SEHNR, CDR2 FQNEAQ (reference sequence). The sample holds a few counts of this clone. The antigen remains undetermined. One end of the junction varies from germline; a read error may be responsible. Other DNA sequences within the sample encode an identical CDR3. This TCR was recovered from a young man with type 1 diabetes. Sequencing was carried out using central memory CD4+ T cells from blood. This chain uses TRBV7-9 with TRBJ2-7, with 7 bases fitting TRBD2. The CDR3 DNA is TGCGCCAGCAGCCAAGCTAGCGGTTCCTACGAGCAGTACTTC. It translates to CASSQASGSYEQYF.